This is a list of T cell receptor beta chains from one sample in a study of blood T cell repertoires in COVID-19. Assay: immunoSEQ multiplex PCR; the TCRdb copy retains only in-frame clones and omits some. The sample yields about 80,000 clones, approximately 80% seen once. Sequenced input: peripheral blood. The receptors were gathered from a human donor in a cohort sampled during active COVID-19. The CDR3 runs from the conserved cysteine through the conserved F or W. A D gene is named only where the DNA matches it firmly. The size of a clone is reported for some rows only, either as once, few or many, or as a class for expanded clones.

TRBV18	TRBJ2-5	TRBD1	.	CASSLDRGETQYF	TGTGCCAGCTCGCTAGACAGGGGAGAGACCCAGTACTTC
TRBV3-1/TRBV3-2	TRBJ2-3	.	.	CASTSIGVTDTQYF	TGTGCCAGCACCTCAATAGGGGTAACAGATACGCAGTATTTT
TRBV28	TRBJ2-1	.	.	CASIYQGGRNEQFF	TGTGCCAGCATTTACCAGGGGGGAAGGAATGAGCAGTTCTTC
TRBV28	TRBJ1-2	TRBD1	.	CASSSSDRVNGYTF	TGTGCCAGCAGTTCCTCGGACAGGGTAAATGGCTACACCTTC
TRBV6-5	TRBJ2-7	.	.	CASSPLGEAEYEQYF	TGTGCCAGCAGTCCCTTAGGGGAGGCGGAATACGAGCAGTACTTC
TRBV28	TRBJ1-5	.	few	CASMPGGGENQPQHF	TGTGCCAGCATGCCGGGAGGTGGGGAGAATCAGCCCCAGCATTTT
TRBV10-3	TRBJ2-2	TRBD2	.	CATRRGLAGGKKTGELFF	TGTGCCACCCGCCGGGGACTAGCGGGAGGGAAGAAAACCGGGGAGCTGTTTTTT
TRBV6-5	TRBJ1-2	TRBD1	.	CASSLTGSEGYGYTF	TGTGCCAGCAGTTTGACAGGGTCGGAGGGCTATGGCTACACCTTC
TRBV10-3	TRBJ2-1	TRBD1	.	CAIWDRENNEQFF	TGTGCCATCTGGGACAGGGAAAACAATGAGCAGTTCTTC
TRBV6-6	TRBJ1-4	TRBD1	.	CASRLQGPTNEKLFF	TGTGCCAGCAGACTACAGGGGCCAACTAATGAAAAACTGTTTTTT
TRBV19	TRBJ2-7	TRBD1	once	CASARDRGREQYF	TGTGCCAGTGCTCGGGACAGGGGACGGGAGCAGTACTTC
TRBV30	TRBJ1-2	.	once	CAWSLGGSYGYTF	TGTGCCTGGAGTCTCGGGGGTAGTTACGGCTACACCTTC
TRBV3-1/TRBV3-2	TRBJ2-7	TRBD1	.	CASSRPGQGLTYEQYF	TGTGCCAGCAGCCGTCCTGGACAGGGGCTGACCTACGAGCAGTACTTC
TRBV5-4	TRBJ2-3	TRBD1	.	CASSSPGTGDTDTQYF	TGTGCCAGCAGCTCGCCCGGGACAGGAGACACAGATACGCAGTATTTT
TRBV5-4	TRBJ2-7	TRBD2	.	CASSLGGSGGGEQYF	TGTGCCAGCAGCTTGGGAGGTAGCGGGGGAGGGGAGCAGTACTTC
TRBV5-1	TRBJ2-7	TRBD2	.	CASSGGLAEEQYF	TGCGCCAGCAGCGGGGGACTAGCGGAAGAGCAGTACTTC
TRBV2	TRBJ2-7	TRBD2	.	CARSLRGTSEQYF	TGTGCCAGATCGTTGCGGGGGACGAGCGAGCAGTACTTC
TRBV25-1	TRBJ2-4	TRBD1	.	CASSVPSTGANIQYF	TGTGCCAGCAGTGTCCCCAGCACAGGGGCGAACATTCAGTACTTC
TRBV30	TRBJ1-1	.	.	CAWSSLGPWGTEAFF	TGTGCCTGGAGTTCCTTGGGGCCATGGGGCACTGAAGCTTTCTTT